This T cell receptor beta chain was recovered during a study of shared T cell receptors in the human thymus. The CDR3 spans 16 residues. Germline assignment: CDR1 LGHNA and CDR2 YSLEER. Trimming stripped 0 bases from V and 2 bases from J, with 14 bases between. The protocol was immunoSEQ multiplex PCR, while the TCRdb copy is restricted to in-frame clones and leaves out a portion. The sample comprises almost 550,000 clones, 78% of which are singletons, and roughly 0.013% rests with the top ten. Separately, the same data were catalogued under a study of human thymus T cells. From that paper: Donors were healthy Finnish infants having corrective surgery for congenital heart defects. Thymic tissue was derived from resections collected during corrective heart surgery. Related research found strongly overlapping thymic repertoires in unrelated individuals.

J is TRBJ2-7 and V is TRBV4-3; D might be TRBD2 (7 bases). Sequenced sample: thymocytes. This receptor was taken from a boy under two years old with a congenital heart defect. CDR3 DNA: TGCGCCAGCAGCCAAGATGATAGGGGGAGGGCCTACGAGCAGTACTTC. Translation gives CASSQDDRGRAYEQYF.